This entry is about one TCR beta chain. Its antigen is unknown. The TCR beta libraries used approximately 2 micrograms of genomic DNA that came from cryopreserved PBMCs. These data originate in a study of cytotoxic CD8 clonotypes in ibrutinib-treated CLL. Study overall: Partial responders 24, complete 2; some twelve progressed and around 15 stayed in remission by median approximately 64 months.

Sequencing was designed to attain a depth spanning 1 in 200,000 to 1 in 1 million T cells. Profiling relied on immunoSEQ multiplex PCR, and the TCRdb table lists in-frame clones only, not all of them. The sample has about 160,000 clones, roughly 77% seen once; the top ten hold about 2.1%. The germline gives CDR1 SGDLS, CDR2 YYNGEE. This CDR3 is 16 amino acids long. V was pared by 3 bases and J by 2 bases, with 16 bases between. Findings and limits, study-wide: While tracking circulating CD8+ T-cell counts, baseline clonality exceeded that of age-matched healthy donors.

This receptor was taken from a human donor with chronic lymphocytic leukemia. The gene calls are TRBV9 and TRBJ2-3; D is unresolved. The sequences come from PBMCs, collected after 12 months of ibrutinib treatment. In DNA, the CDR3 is TGTGCCAGCAGCGGCGACCTGGCAGGTATCACAGATACGCAGTATTTT. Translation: CASSGDLAGITDTQYF.